Described below is a single T cell receptor (beta chain) sequence and its context. These data originate in a study of blood T cell repertoires in COVID-19. At the level of the study: Material from acute and convalescent COVID-19 was sourced from the United States, Italy and Spain.

With V trimmed by 5 bases and J by 1 base, 4 bases remained unmatched. The CDR3 is 15 residues long. CDR1 is LNHNV, CDR2 YYDKDF, per germline (reference sequence). Original handling: Using reference gene primer amplification, nucleated cell counts were estimated. Clones were sequenced by immunoSEQ multiplex PCR, and TCRdb holds only the in-frame ones, with some missing. The DNA gave D and trimming, while V, J and clone size come from that table. Of some 330,000 clones in the sample, 86% are singletons; the top ten hold about 4%. J is TRBJ2-1 and V is TRBV15; 8 bases fit TRBD2. This receptor was taken from a man between 25 and 39 years old who had recovered from COVID-19. Sequenced material: PBMCs or T cells enriched from blood (not recorded which). The CDR3 region is CATSVSGTSYNEQFF. The CDR3 region has the DNA TGTGCCACCAGCGTTAGCGGGACATCCTACAATGAGCAGTTCTTC.